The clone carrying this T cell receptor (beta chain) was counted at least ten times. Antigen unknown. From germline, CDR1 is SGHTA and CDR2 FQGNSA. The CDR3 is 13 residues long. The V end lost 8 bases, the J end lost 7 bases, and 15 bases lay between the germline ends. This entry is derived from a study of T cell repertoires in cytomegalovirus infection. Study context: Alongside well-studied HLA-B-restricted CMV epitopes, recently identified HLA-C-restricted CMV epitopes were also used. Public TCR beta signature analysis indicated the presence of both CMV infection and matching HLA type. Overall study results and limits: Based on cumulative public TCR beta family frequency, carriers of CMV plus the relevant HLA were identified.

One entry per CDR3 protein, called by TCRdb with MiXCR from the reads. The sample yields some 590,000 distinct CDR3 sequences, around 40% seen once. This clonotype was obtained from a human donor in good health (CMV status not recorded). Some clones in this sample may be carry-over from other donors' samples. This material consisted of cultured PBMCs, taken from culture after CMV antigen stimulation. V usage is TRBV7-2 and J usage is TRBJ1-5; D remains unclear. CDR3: CASHGPGGQPQHF. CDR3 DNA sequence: TGTGCCAGCCACGGACCGGGCGGGCAGCCCCAGCATTTT.